This is a list of T cell receptor beta chains from one sample in a study of blood T cells in healthy people across ages. TCRdb independently ran MiXCR on the 5' RACE reads; one entry per CDR3 protein. This table has some 1.1 million distinct CDR3 sequences, more than 30% appearing once. The sequencing input was blood. All receptors come from a man younger than 35 in good health. The CDR3 runs from the conserved cysteine through the conserved F or W. The order of the fields is J gene, V gene, clone size, CDR3 protein. Expanded clones are given a class, and other clones once, few, many or no size at all.

TRBJ1-2 TRBV29-1 NA CSVEGGQGANDGYTF
TRBJ2-3 TRBV5-1 few CASRLNLREDTQYF
TRBJ1-2 TRBV29-1 few CSVELVRNYGCTF
TRBJ2-5 TRBV3-1 NA CASSQGGGNNEQYF
NA TRBV7-2 few CASSLAGRIAGSSYNEQYF
TRBJ1-2 TRBV6-2/TRBV6-3 NA CASSLTGGGLYTF
TRBJ1-4 TRBV6-1 NA CASSVPYTATNEKLFF
TRBJ1-1 TRBV5-1 NA CASSPAAGLDDTEAFF
TRBJ2-3 TRBV6-5 NA CASRTAGLAPDTQYF
TRBJ2-1 TRBV7-2 many CASSLASGAYNEQFF
TRBJ1-4 TRBV9 NA CASSPPGLGKLFF
TRBJ1-2 TRBV7-2 NA CASSPSSTNYGYTF
TRBJ2-3 TRBV6-6 few CASLTGGYVGTDTQYF
TRBJ1-4 TRBV25-1 NA CASSGTISGGKLFF